A selection of T cell receptor beta chains follows, all from one sample in a study of T cell responses to AZD1222 COVID-19 vaccine. Profiling relied on immunoSEQ multiplex PCR, and the TCRdb table lists in-frame clones only, not all of them. The sample lists roughly 110,000 clones; approximately 88% were seen once. Sequenced material: peripheral blood, taken 28 days after the second AZD1222 dose. These receptor sequences come from an adult who received the AZD1222 COVID-19 vaccine. CDR3s include the opening cysteine and the closing phenylalanine or tryptophan.

v_call: TRBV10-2; j_call: TRBJ2-1; cdr3_aa: CASSEIRTGGYNEQFF
v_call: TRBV6-2/TRBV6-3; j_call: TRBJ2-3; cdr3_aa: CASSYSGSTDTQYF
v_call: TRBV18; j_call: TRBJ2-1; cdr3_aa: CASSPGTALNEQFF
v_call: TRBV7-9; j_call: TRBJ1-1; cdr3_aa: CASRSGTGITEAFF
v_call: TRBV7-2; j_call: TRBJ1-6; cdr3_aa: CASSTDRGPNNSPLHF
v_call: TRBV9; j_call: TRBJ1-1; cdr3_aa: CASSVEPANTEAFF
v_call: TRBV9; j_call: TRBJ2-6; cdr3_aa: CASSVAGTASGANVLTF
v_call: TRBV5-1; j_call: TRBJ1-3; cdr3_aa: CASSLFGESSGNTIYF
v_call: TRBV7-2; j_call: TRBJ2-3; cdr3_aa: CASSWGATPGDTQYF
v_call: TRBV10-3; j_call: TRBJ2-7; cdr3_aa: CAISVQGTYEQYF
v_call: TRBV28; j_call: TRBJ1-1; cdr3_aa: CASSSPGEDTEAFF
v_call: TRBV7-9; j_call: TRBJ1-2; cdr3_aa: CASSPQGGNYGYTF
v_call: TRBV7-9; j_call: TRBJ1-2; cdr3_aa: CASNPRGSREGYTF
v_call: TRBV6-5; j_call: TRBJ1-5; cdr3_aa: CASRLSGASNQPQHF
v_call: TRBV7-2; j_call: TRBJ1-1; cdr3_aa: CASSLQGVTEAFF
v_call: TRBV6-1; j_call: TRBJ1-5; cdr3_aa: CASSETQGNQPQHF
v_call: TRBV7-9; j_call: TRBJ1-6; cdr3_aa: CASSLSRGASPLHF
v_call: TRBV3-1/TRBV3-2; j_call: TRBJ2-1; cdr3_aa: CASSQEKATRQFF
v_call: TRBV10-1; j_call: TRBJ2-5; cdr3_aa: CASSDGVQETQYF
v_call: TRBV7-9; j_call: TRBJ1-3; cdr3_aa: CASSLRPETGNTIYF
v_call: TRBV7-9; j_call: TRBJ2-2; cdr3_aa: CASSLGAGVAGELFF
v_call: TRBV2; j_call: TRBJ2-1; cdr3_aa: CANPRTDSYNEQFF
v_call: TRBV5-6; j_call: TRBJ1-5; cdr3_aa: CASSPGGQVGSQPQHF
v_call: TRBV27; j_call: TRBJ2-5; cdr3_aa: CASRDGPNAAQYF
v_call: TRBV16; j_call: TRBJ1-3; cdr3_aa: CASSQSRTPGNTIYF
v_call: TRBV3-1/TRBV3-2; j_call: TRBJ1-2; cdr3_aa: CASSQGGTAVFYTF
v_call: TRBV4-1; j_call: TRBJ1-1; cdr3_aa: CASSQDAGGGTEAFF
v_call: TRBV29-1; j_call: TRBJ1-1; cdr3_aa: CSVDGARSRSEAFF
v_call: TRBV9; j_call: TRBJ1-2; cdr3_aa: CASSSGQGARGYTF
v_call: TRBV16; j_call: TRBJ1-1; cdr3_aa: CASSQWTGGNTEAFF
v_call: TRBV19; j_call: TRBJ1-2; cdr3_aa: CASSVDGYYGYTF
v_call: TRBV11-2; j_call: TRBJ1-5; cdr3_aa: CASSLEQGFNQPQHF
v_call: TRBV6-4; j_call: TRBJ1-6; cdr3_aa: CASRQGLGSPLHF
v_call: TRBV7-9; j_call: TRBJ2-3; cdr3_aa: CASSLGGITDTQYF
v_call: TRBV6-2/TRBV6-3; j_call: TRBJ1-6; cdr3_aa: CASSYLQGEGSPLHF
v_call: TRBV19; j_call: TRBJ1-1; cdr3_aa: CASSPWVYSQGAAEAFF
v_call: TRBV2; j_call: TRBJ2-3; cdr3_aa: CASSELTGETDTQYF
v_call: TRBV6-1; j_call: TRBJ2-7; cdr3_aa: CASSEAWGTNEQYF
v_call: TRBV19; j_call: TRBJ2-7; cdr3_aa: CASSNGLAGEVQYF
v_call: TRBV18; j_call: TRBJ2-1; cdr3_aa: CASSPTDRGNEQFF
v_call: TRBV18; j_call: TRBJ1-1; cdr3_aa: CASSPQGVNTEAFF
v_call: TRBV3-1/TRBV3-2; j_call: TRBJ2-7; cdr3_aa: CASSQRRSSYEQYF
v_call: TRBV6-5; j_call: TRBJ1-1; cdr3_aa: CASSYTGGRTEAFF
v_call: TRBV6-5; j_call: TRBJ1-4; cdr3_aa: CASKGFNEKLFF
v_call: TRBV14; j_call: TRBJ2-3; cdr3_aa: CASSRGGAKDTQYF
v_call: TRBV6-2/TRBV6-3; j_call: TRBJ1-4; cdr3_aa: CASSLQGANEKLFF
v_call: TRBV12-3/TRBV12-4; j_call: TRBJ1-2; cdr3_aa: CASSTTGRAGYTF
v_call: TRBV12-5; j_call: TRBJ1-4; cdr3_aa: CASGLSLNEKLFF
v_call: TRBV6-5; j_call: TRBJ1-4; cdr3_aa: CASSAGQGNEKLFF
v_call: TRBV7-2; j_call: TRBJ1-3; cdr3_aa: CASSLDGSSGNTIYF
v_call: TRBV29-1; j_call: TRBJ1-6; cdr3_aa: CSVLAEGDSPLHF
v_call: TRBV21-1; j_call: TRBJ2-7; cdr3_aa: CASSKAGDRGRYEQYF
v_call: TRBV19; j_call: TRBJ1-5; cdr3_aa: CASSNRVSNQPQHF
v_call: TRBV6-5; j_call: TRBJ1-1; cdr3_aa: CASSYRGNTEAFF
v_call: TRBV2; j_call: TRBJ2-2; cdr3_aa: CASAPGGGGTGELFF
v_call: TRBV6-4; j_call: TRBJ2-2; cdr3_aa: CASSNNPSQNTGELFF
v_call: TRBV12-5; j_call: TRBJ2-7; cdr3_aa: CASGFHVLQTYEQYF